Listed below are T cell receptor beta chains from one sample, sequenced in a study of T cells after yellow fever vaccination. MiXCR was run by TCRdb on the 5' RACE reads, yielding one entry per CDR3 protein. The data hold about 94,000 distinct CDR3 sequences, with 8% to 10% observed a single time. This material consisted of CD8+ T cells not binding an NS4B(214-222) dextramer, sorted from PBMCs, taken roughly 14 days after the first yellow fever vaccination. The receptors come from a man aged 18 to 30 who received the YFV17D yellow fever vaccine. The conserved cysteine and the conserved F or W are not part of the CDR3 here. Only part of the rows carry a size: once, few, many, or a class if the clone is expanded.

>TRBV29-1|few|TRBJ2-5
SVDGIGEETQY
>TRBV12-3/TRBV12-4|NA|TRBJ1-2
ASSSTRDAPST
>TRBV4-1|few|TRBJ2-3
ASSQATSVADTQY
>TRBV5-1|NA|TRBJ1-5
ASSIQGARNQPQH
>TRBV6-5|many|TRBJ2-3
ASSAGADTQY
>TRBV5-4|few|TRBJ2-3
ASSHGTSGGPDTQY
>TRBV5-1|few|TRBJ1-2
ASSPTGSNYGYT
>TRBV15|many|TRBJ2-1
ATSRDMLSSYNEQF
>TRBV29-1|few|TRBJ1-1
SVEDLGTEAF
>TRBV29-1|few|TRBJ2-2
SVARETGELF
>TRBV7-9|many|TRBJ2-1
ASTELLVNEQF
>TRBV11-2|few|TRBJ2-1
ASSLDGGRPYNEQF
>TRBV27|NA|TRBJ1-2
ASSYTTGQGALDGYT
>TRBV4-1|NA|TRBJ1-6
ASSQAISQGAYNSPLH
>TRBV2|NA|TRBJ2-2
ATYTGQGEGGELF
>TRBV19|few|TRBJ2-1
ASSATRADEQF
>TRBV6-2/TRBV6-3|NA|TRBJ1-5
ASSWTGGMNQPQH
>TRBV5-1|NA|TRBJ1-1
ASSSTTEAF
>TRBV19|NA|TRBJ2-3
ATRTATDTQY
>TRBV6-5|many|TRBJ2-1
ASSHPGLAGGQF
>TRBV24-1|few|TRBJ2-3
ATSDFRREPTDTQY
>TRBV27|NA|TRBJ2-7
ASSFKGTEQY
>TRBV4-1|NA|TRBJ2-5
ASSRVPVRVGETQY
>TRBV6-2/TRBV6-3|few|TRBJ2-2
ASDTGRNTGELF
>TRBV7-9|few|TRBJ1-1
ASSLAQGRTEAF
>TRBV3-1|many|TRBJ2-2
ASSQYPPGGNTGELF
>TRBV5-4|NA|TRBJ2-1
ASSSGLARF
>TRBV4-3|few|TRBJ2-1
ASRAGTASYNEQF
>TRBV2|NA|TRBJ1-4
ASGGDSLGEKLF
>TRBV29-1|NA|TRBJ2-2
SVEDPNRGNAGELF
>TRBV11-2|many|TRBJ2-5
ASSLEPSGEVQETQY
>TRBV27|many|TRBJ2-1
ASASGSNNEQF
>TRBV4-3|many|TRBJ1-5
ASSQDADSNQPQH
>TRBV4-3|few|TRBJ2-4
ASSQDSGLTQNIQY
>TRBV4-1|few|TRBJ2-7
ASAGFNRNEQY
>TRBV5-1|few|TRBJ2-5
ASSPGLAGKETQY
>TRBV4-2|few|TRBJ2-2
ASSQAAGSSNGELF
>TRBV4-1|NA|TRBJ1-5
ASSQELRTSNQPQH
>TRBV20-1|few|TRBJ2-1
SARELAGVSLNEQF
>TRBV4-1|NA|TRBJ2-3
ASSQSRTDTQY
>TRBV4-3|few|TRBJ2-5
ASSHLNEAGGVETQY
>TRBV20-1|NA|TRBJ2-4
SAPTGTPGGNIQY
>TRBV6-2/TRBV6-3|NA|TRBJ1-1
ASRYRGNTEAF
>TRBV7-9|few|TRBJ1-5
ASSFGQGAGQPQH
>TRBV4-1|NA|TRBJ2-2
ASSQLGGGTGELF